One sample yielded the 10 T cell receptor beta chains listed below, sequenced in a study of tumor-infiltrating lymphocytes in primary liver carcinoma. Production of TCR beta cDNA used 500 ng total RNA together with a constant-region primer. Construction of TCR beta libraries relied on three successive nested multiplex PCR rounds employing slightly modified ARM-PCR. Amplification in the first two PCR rounds was performed using TRBV1-TRBV30 forward primers and a C-beta reverse primer for around 11 cycles each. TCRdb reprocessed the multiplex PCR reads with MiXCR, giving one entry per CDR3 protein. The sample lists 120,000 or so distinct CDR3 sequences, less than 80% seen once, with about a tenth in the top ten. Co-extraction yielded RNA and DNA from around 20-30 mg of unsorted bulk tissue. Sequencing used liver tumor tissue from sampling region 1. Subset here: tumor region T1, superior pole. These TCRs come from a woman aged 60 to 75 with primary liver carcinoma and hepatitis B virus infection.

On this clonotype itself: A much larger clone lies a single base off, so this may be a read error. The V gene is TRBV29-1, the J gene TRBJ2-1; tentative D call: TRBD2 (5 bases). Germline values: CDR1 SQVTM, CDR2 ANQGSEA. The CDR3 is made up of 15 amino acids. V was cut by 6 bases and J by 4 bases, with 19 bases left in between. CDR3 sequence reads: CSVGTVARAYNEQFF. The CDR3 nucleotides are TGCAGCGTCGGCACCGTCGCGAGGGCTTACAATGAGCAGTTCTTC.

In regard to this clonotype: A read error may account for a junction end that differs from germline. The chain recombines TRBV11-1 with TRBJ1-1; 12 nucleotides agree with TRBD1. The CDR3 length is 17 residues. Germline values: CDR1 SGHAT, CDR2 FQDESV (reference sequence). CDR3 in DNA: TGTACCAGCAGCGCCGGGACAGGGGGCGGGTTGGGCACTGAAGCTCTCTTT. Residues: CTSSAGTGGGLGTEALF. Full variable domain (rest looked up from reference TRBV11-1 and TRBJ1-1): EAEVAQSPRYKITEKSQAVAFWCDPISGHATLYWYRQILGQGPELLVQFQDESVVDDSQLPKDRFSAERLKGVDSTLKIQPAELGDSAMYLCTSSAGTGGGLGTEALFGQGTRLTVV.

There are many counts of this clonotype. The chain joins TRBV29-1 to TRBJ2-5; D perhaps matches TRBD1 (5 bases). The CDR3 spans 12 residues. The V and J ends lost 5 bases and 0 bases respectively, with 7 bases between them. CDR1 and CDR2 (germline): SQVTM, ANQGSEA. The CDR3, as DNA: TGCAGCGTTACCAGGGACCAAGAGACCCAGTACTTC. Its protein product is CSVTRDQETQYF.

This clonotype was found a few times. The chain carries TRBV7-2 and TRBJ2-5; TRBD1 or TRBD2 may be the D gene (5 bases each). Germline V lookup: CDR1 SGHTA, CDR2 FQGNSA. V lost 7 bases and J 4 bases, leaving 13 bases between the germline ends. The CDR3 runs 13 residues. Written as DNA, the CDR3 is TGTGCCAGCACCAATAGTGGGGGAGAGACCCAGTACTTC. Encoded protein: CASTNSGGETQYF.

In its sample, this clonotype was seen many times. The chain couples TRBV6-1 to TRBJ1-5; no clear D gene. Germline V gene data show CDR1 as MNHNS and CDR2 as SASEGT. CDR3 length: 13 residues. V dropped 8 bases and J dropped 0 bases, with 8 bases sitting between them. The CDR3 coding sequence is TGTGCCAGCGGAACGCATAGCAATCAGCCCCAGCATTTT. Residues: CASGTHSNQPQHF.

This CDR3 reads CASSYSRGTGIETQYF. The CDR3 DNA reads as TGTGCCAGCAGTTACTCCCGTGGTACCGGGATAGAGACCCAGTACTTC. The chain has TRBV11-2 and TRBJ2-5; D is perhaps TRBD2 (5 bases). The CDR3 runs 16 residues. The V gene's germline CDR1 is SGHAT and CDR2 FQNNGV. Deletions cut 6 bases from V and 4 bases from J, with 21 bases between.

On this clonotype itself: The conserved phenylalanine or tryptophan is not found at the CDR3 terminus, so this likely reflects a read error. V usage is TRBV11-2 and J usage is TRBJ2-1; D could derive from TRBD1 or TRBD2 (5 bases each). V dropped 6 bases and J dropped 0 bases, with 15 bases sitting between them. This CDR3 region has 16 residues. The germline V gene has CDR1 SGHAT and CDR2 FQNNGV. CDR3 sequence: CASSPRDPSSYNEQFY. DNA of the CDR3: TGTGCCAGCAGTCCCCGGGACCCGAGCTCCTACAATGAGCAGTTCTAC.

This clonotype came up a few times. The chain combines TRBV7-8 with TRBJ1-1; D is uncertain. V shed 0 bases and J shed 1 base, with 6 bases lying between them. The CDR3 is 14 amino acids. CDR1 and CDR2 from the germline V gene are SGHVS and FQNEAQ. CDR3 amino acids: CASSLARSNTEAFF. The CDR3 DNA follows: TGTGCCAGCAGCTTAGCCAGATCGAACACTGAAGCTTTCTTT. The complete variable domain, with remaining parts taken from reference TRBV7-8 and TRBJ1-1, reads GAGVSQSPRYKVAKRGQDVALRCDPISGHVSLFWYQQALGQGPEFLTYFQNEAQLDKSGLPSDRFFAERPEGSVSTLKIQRTQQEDSAVYLCASSLARSNTEAFFGQGTRLTVV.

In its sample, this clonotype ranks as medium-sized (0.01 to 0.1%). The junction and the germline gene differ at one end; a read error may be behind it. This chain uses TRBV11-2 with TRBJ2-7; D gene uncertain. The CDR3 totals 14 residues. CDR1 is SGHAT, CDR2 FQNNGV, per germline. The CDR3 DNA sequence: TGTGCCAGCAGTTTAGGTCCCGTGGACTACGAGCAGTACTTC. Its translation is CASSLGPVDYEQYF.

Concerning this clonotype: Mismatch with germline at one junction end may stem from a read error. V is TRBV11-2 and J is TRBJ2-6, with D possibly being TRBD2 (6 bases). This CDR3 has 16 residues. CDR1 is SGHAT and CDR2 is FQNNGV in the germline V gene. In DNA, the CDR3 is TGTTCCAGCAGCCTCCGAGGGACTCCAGGGGCCAACGTCCTGACTTTC. Residues: CSSSLRGTPGANVLTF. The full variable domain, in which reference TRBV11-2 and TRBJ2-6 provide the parts outside the CDR3, is EAGVAQSPRYKIIEKRQSVAFWCNPISGHATLYWYQQILGQGPKLLIQFQNNGVVDDSQLPKDRFSAERLKGVDSTLKIQPAKLEDSAVYLCSSSLRGTPGANVLTFGAGSRLTVL.